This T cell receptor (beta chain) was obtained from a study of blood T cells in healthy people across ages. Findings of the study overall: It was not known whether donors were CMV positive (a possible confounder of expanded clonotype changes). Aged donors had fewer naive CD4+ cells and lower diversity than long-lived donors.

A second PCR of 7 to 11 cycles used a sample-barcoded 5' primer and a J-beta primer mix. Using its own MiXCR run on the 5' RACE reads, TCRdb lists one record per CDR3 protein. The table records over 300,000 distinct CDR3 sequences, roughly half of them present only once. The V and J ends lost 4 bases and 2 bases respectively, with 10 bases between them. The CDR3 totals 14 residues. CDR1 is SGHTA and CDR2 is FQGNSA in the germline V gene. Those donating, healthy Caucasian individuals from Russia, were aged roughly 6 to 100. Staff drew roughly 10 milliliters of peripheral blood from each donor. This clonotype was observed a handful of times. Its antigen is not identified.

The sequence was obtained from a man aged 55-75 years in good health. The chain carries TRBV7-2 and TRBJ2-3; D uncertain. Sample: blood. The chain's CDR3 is CASSSAPPTDTQYF. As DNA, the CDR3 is TGTGCCAGCAGCTCCGCCCCCCCCACAGATACGCAGTATTTT.